These T cell receptor beta chains were read from a single sample in a study. TCRdb keeps only in-frame clones here, not all; method: immunoSEQ multiplex PCR. Among roughly 68,000 clones, 85% to 95% were seen once, and the ten largest hold 4.4%. The material sequenced was PBMCs. The receptors derive from a man between 35 and 55 years old with rheumatoid arthritis. The CDR3 runs from the conserved cysteine through the conserved F or W. The D gene is left open where the match is weak. Expanded clones get a size class; other rows say once, few or many, or leave the size out.

j_call d_call v_call clone_size cdr3_aa cdr3_nt
TRBJ2-7 - TRBV7-9 - CASSLTVLTDWYEQYF TGTGCCAGCAGCTTAACCGTCCTGACAGATTGGTACGAGCAGTACTTC
TRBJ1-2 TRBD1 TRBV30 - CAWRWGTVGSYTF TGTGCCTGGAGGTGGGGGACAGTAGGGAGCTACACCTTC
TRBJ2-3 TRBD2 TRBV7-2 - CASSQTSGGLLYTDTQYF TGTGCCAGCAGCCAAACTAGCGGGGGGCTTCTATACACAGATACGCAGTATTTT
TRBJ2-3 TRBD2 TRBV28 - CASSETSGRLVDTQYF TGTGCCAGCAGTGAGACTAGCGGGAGGCTGGTCGATACGCAGTATTTT
TRBJ1-1 - TRBV19 once CASSMVQGTAFF TGTGCCAGTAGTATGGTCCAGGGGACGGCTTTCTTT
TRBJ1-1 - TRBV15 - CATSKTTSPVRAEAFF TGTGCCACCAGCAAGACAACCTCGCCAGTCCGGGCTGAAGCTTTCTTT
TRBJ1-5 TRBD1 TRBV7-9 - CASSLAQTGGQPQHF TGTGCCAGCAGCTTAGCCCAGACAGGGGGCCAGCCCCAGCATTTT
TRBJ1-2 TRBD1 TRBV4-1 - CASSQEDRVWNGYTF TGCGCCAGCAGCCAAGAGGACAGGGTTTGGAATGGCTACACCTTC
TRBJ1-1 TRBD1 TRBV7-2 - CASSLGRGRTEAFF TGTGCCAGCAGCTTAGGAAGGGGGCGAACTGAAGCTTTCTTT
TRBJ2-7 TRBD2 TRBV29-1 - CSVSGRERYEQYF TGCAGCGTTTCTGGGAGGGAACGATACGAGCAGTACTTC
TRBJ2-2 TRBD1 TRBV6-4 - CASSEDRATGELFF TGTGCCAGCAGTGAGGACAGGGCTACCGGGGAGCTGTTTTTT
TRBJ1-2 TRBD1 TRBV7-3 - CASSPQPLPGQGAKGYTF TGTGCCAGCAGCCCGCAACCCCTACCGGGACAGGGGGCGAAGGGCTACACCTTC
TRBJ1-2 - TRBV11-2 once CASSSPPGGGANYGYTF TGTGCCAGCAGCTCACCCCCGGGGGGGGGAGCTAACTATGGCTACACCTTC
TRBJ1-5 - TRBV30 few CAWSRGGRDQPQHF TGTGCCTGGAGCCGCGGGGGGAGGGACCAGCCCCAGCATTTT
TRBJ1-2 - TRBV3-1/TRBV3-2 - CASSQIMGQVLLGYGYTF TGTGCCAGCAGCCAAATAATGGGACAAGTCCTTTTGGGCTATGGCTACACCTTC
TRBJ2-2 TRBD2 TRBV7-8 - CASSLPPMTSGTNTGELFF TGTGCCAGCAGCTTACCACCTATGACTAGCGGGACGAACACCGGGGAGCTGTTTTTT
TRBJ1-6 - TRBV30 - CAWSGGGNSPLHF TGTGCCTGGAGTGGAGGGGGAAATTCACCCCTCCACTTT
TRBJ2-1 TRBD2 TRBV6-5 - CASRAGGYYNEQFF TGTGCCAGCAGAGCGGGGGGGTACTACAATGAGCAGTTCTTC
TRBJ2-2 TRBD1 TRBV6-4 - CASRPGQGTGELFF TGTGCCAGCAGACCGGGACAGGGCACCGGGGAGCTGTTTTTT
TRBJ2-1 TRBD2 TRBV5-3 - CARSLFWRGAYNEQFF TGTGCCAGAAGCTTGTTTTGGCGGGGGGCCTACAATGAGCAGTTCTTC
TRBJ2-1 TRBD2 TRBV18 - CASSPQKSGSSYNEQFF TGTGCCAGCTCACCGCAAAAAAGCGGGAGCTCCTACAATGAGCAGTTCTTC
TRBJ1-2 - TRBV5-1 few CASSKIDSSNYGYTF TGCGCCAGCAGCAAAATTGACAGCTCCAACTATGGCTACACCTTC
TRBJ1-6 - TRBV6-5 - CASSLGGGNSPLHF TGTGCCAGCAGCCTGGGCGGGGGGAATTCACCCCTCCACTTT
TRBJ2-7 TRBD2 TRBV6-6 - CATAWTSYEQYF TGTGCCACCGCTTGGACTAGCTACGAGCAGTACTTC
TRBJ1-5 - TRBV19 - CASSKSSRDRYQPQHF TGTGCCAGTAGCAAGTCCTCCCGGGACCGATATCAGCCCCAGCATTTT
TRBJ1-4 - TRBV28 - CASSSGSTKKLFF TGTGCCAGCAGTTCCGGGTCGACTAAAAAACTGTTTTTT
TRBJ2-7 - TRBV6-6 - CASRKLESYEQYF TGTGCCAGCAGAAAACTAGAATCCTACGAGCAGTACTTC
TRBJ1-2 - TRBV6-2/TRBV6-3 - CASSEQGGYTF TGTGCCAGCAGCGAACAGGGTGGCTACACCTTC
TRBJ2-2 TRBD1 TRBV15 - CATSSRQGAGELFF TGTGCCACCAGCAGCAGACAGGGGGCTGGGGAGCTGTTTTTT
TRBJ2-2 - TRBV10-1 - CASSETLGEVGELFF TGCGCCAGCAGTGAGACACTAGGGGAGGTCGGGGAGCTGTTTTTT
TRBJ2-2 TRBD2 TRBV19 - CATYSGRGELFF TGTGCCACCTATAGCGGGAGAGGGGAGCTGTTTTTT
TRBJ2-1 - TRBV15 - CATSRDRTEEQFF TGTGCCACCAGCAGAGACCGGACAGAAGAGCAGTTCTTC
TRBJ2-3 - TRBV5-6 - CASSLKGRENTDTQYF TGTGCCAGCAGCTTAAAAGGGCGAGAAAACACAGATACGCAGTATTTT
TRBJ1-6 - TRBV3-1/TRBV3-2 - CASSQSVYGPALHF TGTGCCAGCAGCCAATCGGTATACGGTCCAGCCCTCCACTTT
TRBJ1-1 - TRBV19 - CASSSQDPDAEAFF TGTGCCAGTAGTAGTCAGGACCCGGACGCTGAAGCTTTCTTT
TRBJ1-2 TRBD1 TRBV6-4 - CASSDSFGTGDHYTF TGTGCCAGCAGTGACTCGTTCGGGACAGGTGATCATTACACCTTC
TRBJ2-3 TRBD2 TRBV2 - CASRTWTSATDTQYF TGTGCCAGCAGAACTTGGACTAGCGCTACAGATACGCAGTATTTT
TRBJ2-6 - TRBV13 medium-sized CASSLEGSGANVLTF TGTGCCAGCAGCTTAGAGGGGTCTGGGGCCAACGTCCTGACTTTC
TRBJ2-7 TRBD2 TRBV5-1 - CASSWTSGRYEQYF TGCGCCAGCTCCTGGACTAGCGGGAGGTACGAGCAGTACTTC
TRBJ2-3 - TRBV4-1 - CASSQEASGTDTQYF TGCGCCAGCAGCCAAGAGGCTAGCGGCACAGATACGCAGTATTTT
TRBJ2-1 TRBD2 TRBV6-2/TRBV6-3 - CASSSTTSGSSYNEQFF TGTGCCAGCAGTTCGACAACTAGCGGGAGCTCCTACAATGAGCAGTTCTTC
TRBJ1-2 TRBD1 TRBV28 - CASSPPGQVPYGYTF TGTGCCAGCAGCCCTCCGGGACAGGTGCCCTATGGCTACACCTTC
TRBJ2-2 - TRBV19 - CASSTATGLGLLFF TGTGCCAGTAGTACGGCGACGGGACTGGGGTTGCTGTTTTTT
TRBJ1-4 TRBD1 TRBV7-9 once CASSLGDRDEKLFF TGTGCCAGCAGCTTAGGGGACAGGGATGAAAAACTGTTTTTT
TRBJ2-6 - TRBV6-1 - CASSDGGTVLLSGANVLTF TGTGCCAGCAGTGATGGGGGGACAGTTCTTCTCTCTGGGGCCAACGTCCTGACTTTC
TRBJ1-2 TRBD1 TRBV24-1 - CATSDRTGDYGYTF TGTGCCACCAGTGACCGTACAGGGGACTATGGCTACACCTTC
TRBJ2-7 TRBD1 TRBV5-4 - CASTRSGTASSYEQYF TGTGCCAGCACCCGATCCGGGACAGCGAGCTCCTACGAGCAGTACTTC
TRBJ1-1 TRBD1 TRBV7-2 once CASSTMGQMNTEAFF TGTGCCAGCAGCACCATGGGACAGATGAACACTGAAGCTTTCTTT
TRBJ2-2 TRBD1 TRBV18 - CASSPRINRGNTGELFF TGTGCCAGCTCACCACGTATTAACAGGGGCAACACCGGGGAGCTGTTTTTT
TRBJ1-3 TRBD1 TRBV4-2 - CASSPKVDRGSGNTIYF TGTGCCAGCAGCCCCAAGGTAGACAGGGGCTCTGGAAACACCATATATTTT
TRBJ2-2 - TRBV24-1 - CATSESGLARAGELFF TGTGCCACCAGTGAGTCTGGACTGGCTAGGGCCGGGGAGCTGTTTTTT